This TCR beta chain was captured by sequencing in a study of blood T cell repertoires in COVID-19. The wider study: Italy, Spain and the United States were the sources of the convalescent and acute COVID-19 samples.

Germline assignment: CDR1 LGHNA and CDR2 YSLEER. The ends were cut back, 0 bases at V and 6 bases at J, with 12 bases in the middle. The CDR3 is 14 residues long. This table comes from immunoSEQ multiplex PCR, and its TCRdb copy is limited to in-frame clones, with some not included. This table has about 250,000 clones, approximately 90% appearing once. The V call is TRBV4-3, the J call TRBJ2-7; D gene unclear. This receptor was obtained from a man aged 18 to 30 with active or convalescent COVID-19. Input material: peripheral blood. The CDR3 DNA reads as TGCGCCAGCAGCCAAGATCGACTCTTTCCCGAGCAGTACTTC. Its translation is CASSQDRLFPEQYF.